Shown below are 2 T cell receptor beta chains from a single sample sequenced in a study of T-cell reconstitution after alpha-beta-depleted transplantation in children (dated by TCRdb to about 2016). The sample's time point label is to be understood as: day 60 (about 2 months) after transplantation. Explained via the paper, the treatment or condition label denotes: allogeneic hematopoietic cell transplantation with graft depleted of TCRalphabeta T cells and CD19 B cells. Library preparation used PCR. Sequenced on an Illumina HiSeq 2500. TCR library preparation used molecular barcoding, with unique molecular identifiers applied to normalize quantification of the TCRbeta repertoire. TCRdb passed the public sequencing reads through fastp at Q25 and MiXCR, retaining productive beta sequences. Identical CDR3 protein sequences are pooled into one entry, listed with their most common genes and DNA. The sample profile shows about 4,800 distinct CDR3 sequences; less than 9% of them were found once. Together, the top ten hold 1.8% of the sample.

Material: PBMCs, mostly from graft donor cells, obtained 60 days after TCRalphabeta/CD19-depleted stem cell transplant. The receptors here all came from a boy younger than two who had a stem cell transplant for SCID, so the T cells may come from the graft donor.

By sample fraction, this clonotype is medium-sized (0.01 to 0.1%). As DNA, the CDR3 is TGCGCCAGCAGCCATGGGGGACAGCGAGCGGACTATGGCTACACCTTC. It codes for CASSHGGQRADYGYTF. This chain joins TRBV4-1 and TRBJ1-2; TRBD1 agrees at 7 bases. Germline assignment: CDR1 MGHRA and CDR2 YSYEKL. The CDR3 has 16 amino acids. The V segment lost 3 bases and the J segment 3 bases; nucleotides outside the gene matches: 10.

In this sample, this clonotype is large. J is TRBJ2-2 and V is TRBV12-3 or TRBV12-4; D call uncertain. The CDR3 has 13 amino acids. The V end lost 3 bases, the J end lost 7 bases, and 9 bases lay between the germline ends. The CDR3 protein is CASSFMGSGELFF. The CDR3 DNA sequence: TGTGCCAGCAGTTTTATGGGTAGCGGGGAGCTGTTTTTT.